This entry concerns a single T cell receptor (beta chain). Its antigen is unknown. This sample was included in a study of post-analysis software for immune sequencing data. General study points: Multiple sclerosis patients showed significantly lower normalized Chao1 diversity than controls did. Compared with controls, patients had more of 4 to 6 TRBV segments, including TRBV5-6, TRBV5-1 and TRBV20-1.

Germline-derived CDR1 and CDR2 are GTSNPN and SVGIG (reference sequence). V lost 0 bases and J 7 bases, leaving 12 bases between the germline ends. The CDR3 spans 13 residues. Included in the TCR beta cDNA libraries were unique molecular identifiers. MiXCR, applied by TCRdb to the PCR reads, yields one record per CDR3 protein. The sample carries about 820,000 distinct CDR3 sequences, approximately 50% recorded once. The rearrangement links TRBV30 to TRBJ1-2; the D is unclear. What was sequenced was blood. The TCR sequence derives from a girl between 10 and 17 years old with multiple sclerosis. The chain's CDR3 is CAWSVLSGTGYTF. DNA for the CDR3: TGTGCCTGGAGTGTACTATCGGGTACTGGCTACACCTTC.